This is a list of T cell receptor beta chains from one sample in a study of blood T cell repertoires in COVID-19. Some clones are missing from TCRdb's copy, which holds only in-frame ones; the method was immunoSEQ multiplex PCR. Among 200,000 to 250,000 clones, about nine tenths were seen once, and the ten largest hold 2.7%. Source material: peripheral blood. These receptors all come from a woman aged 55-70 years with acute or convalescent COVID-19. The CDR3 runs from the conserved cysteine through the conserved F or W. Size is stated for part of the rows, as once, few or many counts, or as a class when the clone is expanded.

clone size	V gene	J gene	CDR3 protein
once	TRBV21-1	TRBJ1-1	CASMSGGEVNTEAFF
NA	TRBV4-1	TRBJ2-5	CASSAPDRRQETQYF
once	TRBV18	TRBJ2-2	CASSPRIEDTGELFF
NA	TRBV28	TRBJ2-2	CASTSQRGGRRELFF
NA	TRBV4-3	TRBJ1-1	CASSQDKGAGGGTEAFF
NA	TRBV18	TRBJ1-5	CASSPSGIDQPQHF
NA	TRBV7-9	TRBJ1-5	CASSPGQFSNQPQHF
NA	TRBV5-8	TRBJ2-7	CASSLRQGATYEQYF
few	TRBV19	TRBJ1-4	CASTYSGGLEKLFF
NA	TRBV7-8	TRBJ1-2	CASSLVSGDYGYTF
NA	TRBV2	TRBJ1-1	CASSGDRGRGNTEAFF
NA	TRBV28	TRBJ2-1	CASSLPTVGEQFF
NA	TRBV5-1	TRBJ2-1	CASKLAGGGNEQFF
once	TRBV4-2	TRBJ2-2	CASSRSRGLQRQRGAGELFF
few	TRBV3-1/TRBV3-2	TRBJ2-7	CASSLDGILYRSYEQYF
NA	TRBV6-1	TRBJ1-5	CASSATGGVRNQPQHF